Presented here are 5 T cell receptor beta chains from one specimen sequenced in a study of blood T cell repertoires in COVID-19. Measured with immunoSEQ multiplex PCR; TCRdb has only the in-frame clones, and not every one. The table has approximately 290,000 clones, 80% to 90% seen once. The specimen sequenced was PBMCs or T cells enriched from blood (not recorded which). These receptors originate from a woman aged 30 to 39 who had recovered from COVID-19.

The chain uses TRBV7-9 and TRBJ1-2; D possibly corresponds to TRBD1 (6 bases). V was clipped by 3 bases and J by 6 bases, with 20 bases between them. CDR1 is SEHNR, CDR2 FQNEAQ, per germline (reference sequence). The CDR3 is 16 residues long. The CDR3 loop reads CASSFPGTNVNDGYTF. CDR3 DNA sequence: TGTGCCAGCAGCTTCCCCGGGACAAACGTAAACGATGGCTACACCTTC.

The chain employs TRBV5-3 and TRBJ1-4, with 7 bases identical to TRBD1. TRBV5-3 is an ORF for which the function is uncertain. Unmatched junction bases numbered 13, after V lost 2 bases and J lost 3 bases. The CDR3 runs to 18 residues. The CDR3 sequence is CARSFPHPTGSANEKLFF. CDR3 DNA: TGTGCCAGAAGCTTCCCTCACCCGACAGGGTCCGCTAATGAAAAACTGTTTTTT.

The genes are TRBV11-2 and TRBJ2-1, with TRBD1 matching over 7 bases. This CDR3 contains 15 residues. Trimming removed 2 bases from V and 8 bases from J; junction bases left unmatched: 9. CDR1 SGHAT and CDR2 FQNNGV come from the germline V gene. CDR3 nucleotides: TGTGCCAGCAGCTTAAGACAGGGCTACTGGGATGAGCAGTTCTTC. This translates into CASSLRQGYWDEQFF. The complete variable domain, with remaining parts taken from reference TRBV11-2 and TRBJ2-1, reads EAGVAQSPRYKIIEKRQSVAFWCNPISGHATLYWYQQILGQGPKLLIQFQNNGVVDDSQLPKDRFSAERLKGVDSTLKIQPAKLEDSAVYLCASSLRQGYWDEQFFGPGTRLTVL.

The chain's CDR3 is CASSLSGTGGVETQYF. The CDR3 bases are TGTGCCAGCAGCCTTTCCGGGACAGGGGGCGTAGAGACCCAGTACTTC. The chain couples TRBV11-2 to TRBJ2-5; 12 bases map to TRBD1. The CDR3 has 16 amino acids. The J segment lost 4 bases and the V segment lost 5 bases, leaving 8 bases of the junction unmatched. The germline V gene encodes CDR1 SGHAT and CDR2 FQNNGV.

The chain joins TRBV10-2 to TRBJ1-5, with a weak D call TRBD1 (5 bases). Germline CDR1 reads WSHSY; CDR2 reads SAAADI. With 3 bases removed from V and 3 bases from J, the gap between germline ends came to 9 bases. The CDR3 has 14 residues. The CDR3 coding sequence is TGCGCCAGCAGTGAATCAGGGATCAATCAGCCCCAGCATTTT. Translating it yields CASSESGINQPQHF.